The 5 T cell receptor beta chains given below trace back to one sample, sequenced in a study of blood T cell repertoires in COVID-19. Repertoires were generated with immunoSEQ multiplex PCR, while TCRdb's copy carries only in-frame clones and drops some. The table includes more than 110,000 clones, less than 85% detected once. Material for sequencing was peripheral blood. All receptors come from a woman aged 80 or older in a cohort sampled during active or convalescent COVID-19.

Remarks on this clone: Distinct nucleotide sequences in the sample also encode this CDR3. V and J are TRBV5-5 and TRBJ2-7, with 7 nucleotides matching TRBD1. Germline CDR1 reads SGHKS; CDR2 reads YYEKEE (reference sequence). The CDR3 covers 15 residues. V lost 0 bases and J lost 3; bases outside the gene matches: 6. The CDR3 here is CASSLVGQGVYEQYF. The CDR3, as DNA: TGTGCCAGCAGCTTGGTCGGCCAGGGGGTCTACGAGCAGTACTTC.

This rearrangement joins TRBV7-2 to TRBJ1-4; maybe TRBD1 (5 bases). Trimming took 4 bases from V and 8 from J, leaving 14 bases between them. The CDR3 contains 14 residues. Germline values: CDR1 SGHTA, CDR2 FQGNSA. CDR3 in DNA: TGTGCCAGCAGCTCGACAGTCACAGGAGAAAAACTGTTTTTT. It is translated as CASSSTVTGEKLFF.

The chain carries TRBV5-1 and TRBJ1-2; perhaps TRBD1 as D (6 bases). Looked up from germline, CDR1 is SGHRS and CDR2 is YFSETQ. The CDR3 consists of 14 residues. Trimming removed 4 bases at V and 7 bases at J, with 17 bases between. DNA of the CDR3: TGCGCCAGCAGCGCATTACAGGGTGGAATTGGCTACACCTTC. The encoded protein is CASSALQGGIGYTF.

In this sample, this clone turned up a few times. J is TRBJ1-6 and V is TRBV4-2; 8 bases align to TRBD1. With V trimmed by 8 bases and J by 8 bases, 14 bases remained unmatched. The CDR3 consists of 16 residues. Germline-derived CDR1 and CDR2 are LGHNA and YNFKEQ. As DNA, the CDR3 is TGTGCCAGCCGACTGGGAGGGGGGACAGGAGATTCACCCCTCCACTTT. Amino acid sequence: CASRLGGGTGDSPLHF.

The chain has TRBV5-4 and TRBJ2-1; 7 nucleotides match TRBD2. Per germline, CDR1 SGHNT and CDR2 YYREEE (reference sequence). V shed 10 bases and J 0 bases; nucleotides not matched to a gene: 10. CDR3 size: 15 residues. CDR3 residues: CAGSSGGSSYNEQFF. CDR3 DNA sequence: TGTGCCGGATCCTCCGGGGGGAGCTCCTACAATGAGCAGTTCTTC.